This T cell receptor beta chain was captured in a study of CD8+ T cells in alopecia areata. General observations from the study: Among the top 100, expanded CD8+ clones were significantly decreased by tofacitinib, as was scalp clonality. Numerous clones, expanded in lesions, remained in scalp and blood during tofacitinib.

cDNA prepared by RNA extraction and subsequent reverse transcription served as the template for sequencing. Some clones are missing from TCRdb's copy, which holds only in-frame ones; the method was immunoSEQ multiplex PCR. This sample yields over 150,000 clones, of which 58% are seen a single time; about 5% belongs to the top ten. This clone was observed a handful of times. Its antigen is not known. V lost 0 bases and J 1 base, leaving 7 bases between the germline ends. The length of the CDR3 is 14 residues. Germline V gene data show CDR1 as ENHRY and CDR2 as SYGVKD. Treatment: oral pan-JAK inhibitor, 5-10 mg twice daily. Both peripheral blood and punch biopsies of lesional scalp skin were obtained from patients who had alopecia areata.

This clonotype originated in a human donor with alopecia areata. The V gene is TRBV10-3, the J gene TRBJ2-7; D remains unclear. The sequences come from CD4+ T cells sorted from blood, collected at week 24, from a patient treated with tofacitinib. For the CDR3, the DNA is TGTGCCATCAGTGAGTCGAAGGGATCCTACGAGCAGTACTTC. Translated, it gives CAISESKGSYEQYF.